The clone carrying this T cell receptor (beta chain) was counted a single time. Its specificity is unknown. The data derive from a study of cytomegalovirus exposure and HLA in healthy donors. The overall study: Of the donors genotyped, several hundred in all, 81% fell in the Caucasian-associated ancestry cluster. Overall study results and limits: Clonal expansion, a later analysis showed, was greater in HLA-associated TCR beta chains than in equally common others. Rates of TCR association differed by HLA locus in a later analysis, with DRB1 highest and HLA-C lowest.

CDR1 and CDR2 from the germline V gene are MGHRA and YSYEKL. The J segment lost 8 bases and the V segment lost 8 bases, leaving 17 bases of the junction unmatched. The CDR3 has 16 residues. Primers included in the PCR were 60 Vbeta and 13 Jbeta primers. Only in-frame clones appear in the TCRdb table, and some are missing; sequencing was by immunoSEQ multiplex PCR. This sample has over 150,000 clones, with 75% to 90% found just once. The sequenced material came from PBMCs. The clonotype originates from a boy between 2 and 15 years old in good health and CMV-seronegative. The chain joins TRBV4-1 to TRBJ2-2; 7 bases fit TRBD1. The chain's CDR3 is CASALSDRGGGGELFF. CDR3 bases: TGCGCCAGCGCCCTTTCCGATCGAGGGGGCGGAGGGGAGCTGTTTTTT.